Below are 22 T cell receptor beta chains sequenced from a single sample in a study of cytotoxic CD8 clonotypes in ibrutinib-treated CLL. Only in-frame clones appear in the TCRdb table, and some are missing; sequencing was by immunoSEQ multiplex PCR. The data contain about 150,000 clones, 76% of them singletons. Sequencing used PBMCs, obtained after 24 months of ibrutinib treatment. These receptors originate from a human donor with chronic lymphocytic leukemia.

The chain recombines TRBV9 with TRBJ1-6, with D perhaps matching TRBD1 (6 bases). The CDR3 has 16 residues. V lost 3 bases and J 9 bases, leaving 19 bases between the germline ends. Germline V gene lookup returns CDR1 SGDLS and CDR2 YYNGEE. The CDR3 sequence is CASSAPGAGGGSPLHF. Here the CDR3 DNA reads TGTGCCAGCAGCGCCCCAGGGGCGGGCGGGGGTTCACCCCTCCACTTT. The full variable domain, rest sourced from reference TRBV9 and TRBJ1-6, is DSGVTQTPKHLITATGQRVTLRCSPRSGDLSVYWYQQSLDQGLQFLIQYYNGEERAKGNILERFSAQQFPDLHSELNLSSLELGDSALYFCASSAPGAGGGSPLHFGNGTRLTVT.

V gene TRBV27 combines with J gene TRBJ2-1, with TRBD1 matching 7 bases. Germline CDR1 reads MNHEY; CDR2 reads SMNVEV (reference sequence). The CDR3 consists of 15 residues. Trimming removed 3 bases from V and 2 bases from J; junction bases left unmatched: 4. The CDR3 sequence is CASSFLRGTYNEQFF. CDR3 DNA: TGTGCCAGCAGTTTCCTCAGGGGGACCTACAATGAGCAGTTCTTC.

This chain connects TRBV19 to TRBJ2-2; 8 bases map to TRBD2. Germline V gives CDR1 LNHDA, CDR2 SQIVND (reference sequence). The CDR3 covers 15 residues. V shed 3 bases and J 6 bases; nucleotides not matched to a gene: 6. CDR3 loop: CASSIVGLVSGELFF. DNA for the CDR3: TGTGCCAGTAGTATCGTGGGACTAGTATCCGGGGAGCTGTTTTTT.

The CDR3 sequence is CASSPPEGAEGYTF. As DNA, the CDR3 is TGTGCCAGCAGCCCCCCGGAGGGGGCGGAAGGCTACACCTTC. The chain links TRBV6-6 to TRBJ1-2; 7 nucleotides match TRBD1. The CDR3 totals 14 residues. Losses at the gene ends were 6 bases for V and 8 bases for J; bases not matched to a gene: 12. CDR1 is MNHNY and CDR2 is SVGAGI in the germline V gene (reference sequence).

The V and J genes are TRBV6-6 and TRBJ1-5; D is ambiguous. Per the germline V gene, CDR1 is MNHNY and CDR2 is SVGAGI (reference sequence). The CDR3 length is 15 residues. V lost 8 bases, J lost 0 bases, and 14 bases lay in between. The chain's CDR3 is CASDPARYSNQPQHF. CDR3 bases: TGTGCCAGCGACCCAGCGAGGTATAGCAATCAGCCCCAGCATTTT.

The genes are TRBV11-3 and TRBJ2-6; weak D call: TRBD2 (5 bases). The CDR3 consists of 16 residues. The ends were cut back, 0 bases at V and 0 bases at J, with 6 bases in the middle. CDR1 is SGHNT and CDR2 is YENEEA in the germline V gene. The CDR3 DNA is TGTGCCAGCAGCTTAGAAGCGGCCTCTGGGGCCAACGTCCTGACTTTC. Amino acid sequence: CASSLEAASGANVLTF.

The chain is built from TRBV6-5 and TRBJ2-1, with unresolved D. The CDR3 consists of 14 residues. V was trimmed by 5 bases and J by 1 base, leaving 9 bases between them. Germline V gene data show CDR1 as MNHEY and CDR2 as SVGAGI. The CDR3 DNA sequence: TGTGCCAGCAGTCGCACCCGATCCTACAATGAGCAGTTCTTC. It is translated as CASSRTRSYNEQFF.

This clone was counted a few times. The J gene is TRBJ2-5, the V gene TRBV7-8; 8 bases are a match to TRBD1. Trimming cost V 7 bases and J 4 bases; bases outside gene matches: 23. CDR3 size: 19 residues. Germline CDR1 reads SGHVS; CDR2 reads FQNEAQ. CDR3 sequence: CASNSPRGLGFRVGETQYF. The DNA for the CDR3 is TGTGCCAGCAATTCTCCCAGGGGGCTAGGTTTTCGGGTAGGAGAGACCCAGTACTTC.

The CDR3 DNA reads as TGTGCCAGCAGCCAAGAGGGGGATTCTGGGGCCAACGTCCTGACTTTC. Its translation: CASSQEGDSGANVLTF. The rearrangement links TRBV4-2 to TRBJ2-6; TRBD1 or TRBD2 may be the D gene (5 bases each). Trimming took 0 bases from V and 1 from J, leaving 7 bases between them. The CDR3 is 16 residues long. Germline V gene sequence: CDR1 LGHNA, CDR2 YNFKEQ.

The chain combines TRBV9 with TRBJ2-7, with 8 bases lining up with TRBD1. The CDR3 loop spans 15 amino acids. Per the germline V gene, CDR1 is SGDLS and CDR2 is YYNGEE. V gave up 0 bases and J gave up 6 bases; unmatched junction bases: 8. The chain's CDR3 is CASSVAPGQDSEQYF. The CDR3 DNA reads TGTGCCAGCAGCGTAGCACCGGGACAGGACAGCGAGCAGTACTTC.

This clone was detected a few times. This chain uses TRBV4-3 with TRBJ1-6; D is perhaps TRBD1 (5 bases). The CDR3 has 14 amino acids. CDR1 LGHNA and CDR2 YSLEER come from the germline V gene. V was pared by 3 bases and J by 13 bases, with 16 bases between. The CDR3 is CASSHGLGPPPLHF. The CDR3 DNA follows: TGCGCCAGCAGCCACGGTTTGGGGCCGCCCCCCCTCCACTTT.

The gene calls are TRBV5-6 and TRBJ1-2; D possibly corresponds to TRBD1 (6 bases). Germline V gene data show CDR1 as SGHDT and CDR2 as YYEEEE. V lost 4 bases and J lost 2, with 12 bases in between. CDR3 length equals 14 residues. CDR3 region: CASSPGQGNYGYTF. The CDR3 bases are TGTGCCAGCAGCCCCGGGCAGGGGAACTATGGCTACACCTTC. Variable domain in full (rest from reference TRBV5-6 and TRBJ1-2): DAGVTQSPTHLIKTRGQQVTLRCSPKSGHDTVSWYQQALGQGPQFIFQYYEEEERQRGNFPDRFSGHQFPNYSSELNVNALLLGDSALYLCASSPGQGNYGYTFGSGTRLTVV.

The chain uses TRBV7-9 and TRBJ1-3; D is ambiguous. V lost 5 bases to trimming and J lost 0 bases, with 11 bases between them. The CDR3 is made up of 15 amino acids. Germline loops: CDR1 SEHNR, CDR2 FQNEAQ (reference sequence). CDR3 bases: TGTGCCAGCAGCGCCCCTCGGATCTCTGGAAACACCATATATTTT. Translation: CASSAPRISGNTIYF.

This chain uses TRBV7-9 with TRBJ2-7; 12 bases line up with TRBD1. V lost 4 bases, J lost 6 bases, and 7 bases stayed unmatched. Looked up from germline, CDR1 is SEHNR and CDR2 is FQNEAQ (reference sequence). CDR3 length: 15 residues. In DNA form, the CDR3 reads TGTGCCAGCAGCTCGGGACAGGGGGCTGTTCGCGAGCAGTACTTC. Protein product: CASSSGQGAVREQYF.

This chain uses TRBV5-6 with TRBJ2-5, with D possibly being TRBD2 (6 bases). Germline assignment: CDR1 SGHDT and CDR2 YYEEEE. This CDR3 has 17 residues. Trimming removed 4 bases at V and 5 bases at J, with 24 bases between. CDR3 coding DNA: TGTGCCAGCAGCCCGCTGGGGGGTGTTAGCGGTTGGGAGACCCAGTACTTC. Translation gives CASSPLGGVSGWETQYF.

In its sample, this clone was seen once. The chain joins TRBV27 to TRBJ1-1; D perhaps matches TRBD1 (5 bases). The CDR3 loop spans 17 amino acids. Germline V gene sequence: CDR1 MNHEY, CDR2 SMNVEV (reference sequence). Trimming left V 6 bases short and J 6 bases short, with 26 bases between. CDR3 sequence reads: CASRPARRTPGTAEAFF. The CDR3 DNA reads as TGTGCCAGCAGACCGGCGCGTCGGACACCCGGAACGGCTGAAGCTTTCTTT.

This clone appeared once. This chain joins TRBV7-8 and TRBJ1-4; D is unclear. The CDR3 loop spans 12 amino acids. CDR1 is SGHVS and CDR2 is FQNEAQ in the germline V gene. The V gene lost 1 base and the J gene lost 9 bases, with 6 bases spanning the gap. This CDR3 reads CASSLGAQKLFF. As DNA, the CDR3 is TGTGCCAGCAGCTTAGGGGCCCAAAAACTGTTTTTT.

Notes on this clone: Other DNA sequences from this sample encode an identical CDR3 as well. This sequence joins TRBV7-2 and TRBJ2-7, with 7 bases that match TRBD2. The J segment lost 6 bases and the V segment lost 4 bases, leaving 0 bases of the junction unmatched. The CDR3 sequence is 11 residues long. The germline V gene has CDR1 SGHTA and CDR2 FQGNSA. The CDR3 nucleotides are TGTGCCAGCAGCTGGGGGGGCGAGCAGTACTTC. It yields the protein CASSWGGEQYF.

This chain joins TRBV4-2 and TRBJ2-3, with 10 bases that match TRBD2. The ends lost 2 bases at V and 3 bases at J; junction bases unmatched: 2. This CDR3 is built from 15 residues. Per germline, CDR1 LGHNA and CDR2 YNFKEQ. The DNA for the CDR3 is TGTGCCAGCAGCCAACTAGCGGGAGTGACAGATACGCAGTATTTT. Translating gives CASSQLAGVTDTQYF.

The V gene is TRBV6-5, the J gene TRBJ1-6, with a weak D call TRBD1 (5 bases). From germline, CDR1 is MNHEY and CDR2 SVGAGI. The V and J ends lost 5 bases and 10 bases respectively, with 12 bases between them. The CDR3 contains 13 residues. The CDR3 DNA is TGTGCCAGCAGTGCTCGGGGGGACTCACCCCTCCACTTT. This sequence encodes CASSARGDSPLHF.

The chain recombines TRBV28 with TRBJ2-1; 10 bases are shared with TRBD2. V shed 11 bases, J shed 3 bases, and the junction held 7 bases outside the gene matches. The CDR3 contains 14 residues. Germline-derived CDR1 and CDR2 are MDHEN and SYDVKM. In DNA form, the CDR3 reads TGTGCCTCGGGGCTAGCGGGGGTCTACAATGAGCAGTTCTTC. Translated, it gives CASGLAGVYNEQFF. Full variable domain (missing parts from reference TRBV28 and TRBJ2-1): DVKVTQSSRYLVKRTGEKVFLECVQDMDHENMFWYRQDPGLGLRLIYFSYDVKMKEKGDIPEGYSVSREKKERFSLILESASTNQTSMYLCASGLAGVYNEQFFGPGTRLTVL.

DNA for the CDR3: TGCGCCAGCAGCTTTGGGGGACCCAATGAGCAGTTCTTC. Protein: CASSFGGPNEQFF. The chain employs TRBV5-1 and TRBJ2-1; either TRBD1 or TRBD2 may fit D (5 bases each). The germline V gene has CDR1 SGHRS and CDR2 YFSETQ. This CDR3 region has 13 residues. The V end was cut by 2 bases, the J end by 6 bases, with 9 bases between.